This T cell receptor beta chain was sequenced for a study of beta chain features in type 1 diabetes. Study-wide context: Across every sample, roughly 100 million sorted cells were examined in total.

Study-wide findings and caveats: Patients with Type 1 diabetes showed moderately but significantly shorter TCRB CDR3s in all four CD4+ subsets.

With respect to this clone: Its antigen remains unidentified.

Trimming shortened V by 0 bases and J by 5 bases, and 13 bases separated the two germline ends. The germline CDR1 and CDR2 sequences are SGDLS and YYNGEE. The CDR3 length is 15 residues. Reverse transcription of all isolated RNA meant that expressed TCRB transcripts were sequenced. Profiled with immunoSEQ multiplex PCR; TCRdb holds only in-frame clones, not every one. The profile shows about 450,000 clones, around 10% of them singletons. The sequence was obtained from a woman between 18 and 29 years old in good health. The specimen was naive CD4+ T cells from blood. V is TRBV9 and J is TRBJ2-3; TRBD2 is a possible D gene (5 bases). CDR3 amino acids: CASSVASGRGDTQYF. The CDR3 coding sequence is TGTGCCAGCAGCGTAGCTTCGGGAAGAGGAGATACGCAGTATTTT.